One sample yielded the 21 T cell receptor beta chains listed below, sequenced in a study of shared clonotypes between healthy human individuals. Sequencing used immunoSEQ multiplex PCR; TCRdb keeps in-frame clones, though not all of them. The sample has 520,000 or so clones, 75% to 85% seen once. Source material: PBMCs. The receptor source for this set is a woman aged 40 to 50 in good health. Some clones in this sample may be carry-over from other donors' samples.

The rearrangement uses TRBV29-1 and TRBJ2-3; 10 nucleotides match TRBD2. CDR1 and CDR2 from the germline V gene are SQVTM and ANQGSEA. This CDR3 spans 13 amino acids. V shed 7 bases and J 3 bases; nucleotides not matched to a gene: 4. The CDR3 loop reads CSGAGGRTDTQYF. The CDR3 nucleotides read TGCAGCGGAGCGGGAGGGAGAACAGATACGCAGTATTTT.

This chain's CDR3 is CASSLGTGDQYF. CDR3 nucleotide sequence: TGCGCCAGCAGCTTGGGGACTGGGGACCAGTACTTC. V usage is TRBV5-1 and J usage is TRBJ2-5, with a tentative D call TRBD2 (5 bases). CDR1 and CDR2 (germline): SGHRS, YFSETQ. This CDR3 contains 12 residues. V shed 0 bases and J shed 10 bases, with 10 bases lying between them. Complete variable domain (other parts from reference TRBV5-1 and TRBJ2-5): KAGVTQTPRYLIKTRGQQVTLSCSPISGHRSVSWYQQTPGQGLQFLFEYFSETQRNKGNFPGRFSGRQFSNSRSEMNVSTLELGDSALYLCASSLGTGDQYFGPGTRLLVL.

This chain joins TRBV9 and TRBJ2-5; no definite D call. Germline V gene sequence: CDR1 SGDLS, CDR2 YYNGEE. Trimming pared 3 bases from V and 5 bases from J, leaving 14 bases between. This CDR3 contains 14 residues. CDR3 sequence reads: CASSAGPNFETQYF. Written as DNA, the CDR3 is TGTGCCAGCAGCGCTGGACCCAATTTCGAGACCCAGTACTTC.

This chain joins TRBV5-5 and TRBJ2-7, with a weak D call TRBD2 (7 bases). With 4 bases removed from V and 6 bases from J, the gap between germline ends came to 17 bases. Germline V lookup: CDR1 SGHKS, CDR2 YYEKEE (reference sequence). The CDR3 has 14 amino acids. In DNA form, the CDR3 reads TGTGCCAGCAGCGACCTGAGGGGGGGCTCCGAGCAGTACTTC. The encoded protein is CASSDLRGGSEQYF.

This clone was counted between two and nine times. The same CDR3 arises from other DNA sequences in this sample as well. This sequence joins TRBV28 and TRBJ2-6, with D possibly called TRBD1 or TRBD2 (5 bases each). The CDR3 is 17 residues long. The germline V and J ends were trimmed by 3 bases and 0 bases, with 12 bases remaining between them. CDR1 is MDHEN and CDR2 is SYDVKM in the germline V gene. The CDR3 DNA follows: TGTGCCAGCAGTTTCGGGGCAGCCTACTCTGGGGCCAACGTCCTGACTTTC. Its protein product is CASSFGAAYSGANVLTF.

This clone was recorded many times. This chain connects TRBV10-2 to TRBJ1-2; a possible D gene is TRBD1 (6 bases). The V gene's germline CDR1 is WSHSY and CDR2 SAAADI. The V and J ends lost 0 bases and 4 bases respectively, with 12 bases between them. The CDR3 has 15 amino acids. The CDR3 DNA sequence: TGCGCCAGCAGTGAGTCGACAGGAACCAGCTATGGCTACACCTTC. Amino acid sequence: CASSESTGTSYGYTF.

This CDR3 reads CASSVGTSEQETQYF. The DNA of the CDR3 is TGTGCCAGCAGCGTGGGGACTAGCGAACAAGAGACCCAGTACTTC. The gene calls are TRBV9 and TRBJ2-5; 10 bases are shared with TRBD2. V was clipped by 2 bases and J by 2 bases; unmatched bases: 3. CDR1 is SGDLS, CDR2 YYNGEE, per germline. The CDR3 totals 15 residues.

Turning to this clone: Other nucleotide sequences in the sample specify the same CDR3. The rearrangement uses TRBV18 and TRBJ1-5, with 7 bases that match TRBD1. With 3 bases clipped from V and 5 bases from J, the junction kept 4 bases outside the gene matches. CDR1 is KGHSH and CDR2 is LQKENI in the germline V gene. This CDR3 region has 14 residues. CDR3 region: CASSPGQGDQPQHF. In DNA form, the CDR3 reads TGTGCCAGCTCACCGGGGCAGGGGGATCAGCCCCAGCATTTT.

J is TRBJ2-1 and V is TRBV7-2; 13 bases agree with TRBD2. Trimming took 5 bases from V and 12 from J; bases not matched to a gene: 7. CDR1 is SGHTA and CDR2 is FQGNSA in the germline V gene. This CDR3 region has 14 residues. The chain's CDR3 is CASSPGTSGIGQFF. For the CDR3, the DNA is TGTGCCAGCAGCCCCGGGACTAGCGGGATAGGGCAGTTCTTC.

The chain joins TRBV5-4 to TRBJ2-5; 15 bases map to TRBD2. The CDR3 extends over 17 amino acids. V lost 5 bases and J lost 5; bases outside the gene matches: 10. Germline V gene data show CDR1 as SGHNT and CDR2 as YYREEE (reference sequence). CDR3 DNA sequence: TGTGCCAGCAGTTTCGGACTAGCGGGAGGGGGAGGGGAGACCCAGTACTTC. It translates to CASSFGLAGGGGETQYF.

Concerning this clone: This sample includes further DNA sequences coding for the same CDR3. The rearrangement links TRBV9 to TRBJ2-7; D gene uncertain. CDR1 is SGDLS, CDR2 YYNGEE, per germline. V shed 0 bases and J shed 0 bases, with 4 bases lying between them. The CDR3 totals 13 residues. CDR3 DNA sequence: TGTGCCAGCAGCGTAGGGCTCTCCTACGAGCAGTACTTC. This encodes CASSVGLSYEQYF. Full variable domain (rest looked up from reference TRBV9 and TRBJ2-7): DSGVTQTPKHLITATGQRVTLRCSPRSGDLSVYWYQQSLDQGLQFLIQYYNGEERAKGNILERFSAQQFPDLHSELNLSSLELGDSALYFCASSVGLSYEQYFGPGTRLTVT.

The chain has TRBV19 and TRBJ2-1; 9 nucleotides align to TRBD1. V lost 5 bases and J lost 8; bases outside the gene matches: 4. The length of the CDR3 is 13 residues. CDR1 and CDR2 from the germline V gene are LNHDA and SQIVND (reference sequence). The CDR3 sequence: CASSRDREYEQFF. In DNA form, the CDR3 reads TGTGCCAGTAGTCGGGACAGGGAGTATGAGCAGTTCTTC.

V usage is TRBV7-9 and J usage is TRBJ2-1, with TRBD2 matching over 9 bases. CDR1 is SEHNR, CDR2 FQNEAQ, per germline (reference sequence). Germline trimming cut 3 bases from V and 6 bases from J; bases unmatched to any gene: 6. The CDR3 runs 15 residues. The CDR3 protein is CASSFPGLASNEQFF. The CDR3 coding sequence is TGTGCCAGCAGCTTCCCGGGACTAGCTTCCAATGAGCAGTTCTTC.

The rearrangement joins TRBV4-2 to TRBJ2-5; the D is unclear. The CDR3 is 13 residues long. Germline CDR1 reads LGHNA; CDR2 reads YNFKEQ. V lost 0 bases, J lost 4 bases, and 6 bases lay in between. CDR3 amino acids: CASSQDFSETQYF. The CDR3 DNA reads TGTGCCAGCAGCCAAGATTTTTCAGAGACCCAGTACTTC.

This chain connects TRBV7-6 to TRBJ2-7, with D perhaps TRBD1 (5 bases). Germline CDR1 reads SGHVS; CDR2 reads FNYEAQ. The V end was cut by 1 base, the J end by 5 bases, with 12 bases between. The CDR3 covers 14 residues. DNA of the CDR3: TGTGCCAGCAGCTTAGGGCTTAGGGGCGACGAGCAGTACTTC. Its translation: CASSLGLRGDEQYF.

V is TRBV2 and J is TRBJ2-3, with 10 nucleotides matching TRBD1. Germline V gene sequence: CDR1 SNHLY, CDR2 FYNNEI. J gave up 0 bases and V 5 bases, and 5 bases lay outside the gene matches. The CDR3 spans 16 residues. CDR3 residues: CASSPGTGVSTDTQYF. CDR3 coding DNA: TGTGCCAGCAGTCCTGGGACAGGGGTTAGCACAGATACGCAGTATTTT.

The CDR3 is CASSPSGTPTDTQYF. CDR3 DNA: TGTGCCAGCAGTCCTAGCGGTACCCCCACAGATACGCAGTATTTT. The chain joins TRBV7-2 to TRBJ2-3; 7 bases fit TRBD2. The CDR3 runs 15 residues. Trimming removed 6 bases from V and 2 bases from J; junction bases left unmatched: 8. The germline V gene has CDR1 SGHTA and CDR2 FQGNSA.

V gene TRBV7-9 combines with J gene TRBJ1-3; D perhaps matches TRBD1 (5 bases). Trimming shortened V by 1 base and J by 0 bases, and 10 bases separated the two germline ends. The CDR3 sequence is 16 residues long. Germline lookup yields CDR1 SEHNR and CDR2 FQNEAQ (reference sequence). CDR3 in amino acids: CASSLGQLSSGNTIYF. The CDR3 nucleotides read TGTGCCAGCAGCTTAGGACAGCTGAGCTCTGGAAACACCATATATTTT.

The chain carries TRBV6-1 and TRBJ2-7; perhaps TRBD2 as D (5 bases). There are 12 residues in the CDR3. The germline V gene has CDR1 MNHNS and CDR2 SASEGT. The V gene lost 5 bases and the J gene lost 3 bases, with 8 bases spanning the gap. CDR3: CASSRGNYEQYF. CDR3 coding DNA: TGTGCCAGCAGTCGAGGGAACTACGAGCAGTACTTC.

The CDR3 region is CASSLDRTSGYTGELFF. DNA of the CDR3: TGTGCCAGCAGCTTAGATAGGACTAGCGGGTACACCGGGGAGCTGTTTTTT. V is TRBV7-2 and J is TRBJ2-2; the match to TRBD2 covers 11 bases. This CDR3 is built from 17 residues. Germline CDR1 is SGHTA and CDR2 is FQGNSA. Trimming at V came to 1 base and at J to 3 bases, leaving 4 bases not matched to a gene.

This chain uses TRBV7-9 with TRBJ2-3; the D gene is possibly TRBD2 (6 bases). This CDR3 contains 17 residues. The V end lost 7 bases, the J end lost 6 bases, and 26 bases lay between the germline ends. CDR1 and CDR2 (germline): SEHNR, FQNEAQ (reference sequence). CDR3 DNA sequence: TGTGCCAGCAACAGCCTAGATCAAGGTGGAGGGACCGATACGCAGTATTTT. It yields the protein CASNSLDQGGGTDTQYF.